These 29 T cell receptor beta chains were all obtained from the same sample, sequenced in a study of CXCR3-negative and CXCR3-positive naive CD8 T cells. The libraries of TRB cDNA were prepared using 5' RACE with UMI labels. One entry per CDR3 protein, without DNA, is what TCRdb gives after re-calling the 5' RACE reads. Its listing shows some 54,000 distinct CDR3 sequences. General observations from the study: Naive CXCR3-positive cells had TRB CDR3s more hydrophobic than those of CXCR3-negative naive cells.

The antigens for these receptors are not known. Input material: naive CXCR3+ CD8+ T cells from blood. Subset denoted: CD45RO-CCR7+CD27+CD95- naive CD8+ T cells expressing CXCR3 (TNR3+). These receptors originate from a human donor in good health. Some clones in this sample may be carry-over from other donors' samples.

The chain's CDR3 is CASSQDLAGDQPQHF. This sequence joins TRBV4-3 and TRBJ1-5; TCRdb reports TRBD1, a call that lacks DNA to check it against. CDR3 size: 15 residues. CDR1 is LGHNA, CDR2 YSLEER, per germline.

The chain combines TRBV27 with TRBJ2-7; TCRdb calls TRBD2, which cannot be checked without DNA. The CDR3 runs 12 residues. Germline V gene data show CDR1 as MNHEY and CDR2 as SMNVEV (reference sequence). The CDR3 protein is CASRRPAGLQYF.

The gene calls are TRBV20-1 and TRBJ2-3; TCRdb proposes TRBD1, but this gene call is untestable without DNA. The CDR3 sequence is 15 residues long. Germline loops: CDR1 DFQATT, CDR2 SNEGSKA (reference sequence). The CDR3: CSARDLPGGTDTQYF.

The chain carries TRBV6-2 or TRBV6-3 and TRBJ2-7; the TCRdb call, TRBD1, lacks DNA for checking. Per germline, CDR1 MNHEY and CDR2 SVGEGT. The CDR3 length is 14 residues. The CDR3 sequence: CASSDGDTPYEQYF.

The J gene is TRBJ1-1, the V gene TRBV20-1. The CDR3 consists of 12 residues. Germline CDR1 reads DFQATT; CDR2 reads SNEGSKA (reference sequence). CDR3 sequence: CSARLRDTEAFF.

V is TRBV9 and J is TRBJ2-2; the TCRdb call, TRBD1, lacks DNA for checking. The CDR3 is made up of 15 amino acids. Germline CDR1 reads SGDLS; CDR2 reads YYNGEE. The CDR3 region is CASSLRGAPTGELFF.

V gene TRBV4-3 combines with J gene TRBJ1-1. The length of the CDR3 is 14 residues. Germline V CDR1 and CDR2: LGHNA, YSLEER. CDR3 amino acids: CASSQDRDHILAFF.

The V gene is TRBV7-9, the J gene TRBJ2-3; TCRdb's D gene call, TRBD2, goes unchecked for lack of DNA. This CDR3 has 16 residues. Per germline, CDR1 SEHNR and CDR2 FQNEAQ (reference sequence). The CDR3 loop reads CASSSLAGGLTDTQYF.

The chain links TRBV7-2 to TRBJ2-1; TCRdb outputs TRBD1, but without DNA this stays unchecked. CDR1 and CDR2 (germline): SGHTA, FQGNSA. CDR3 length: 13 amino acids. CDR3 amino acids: CASRTGVNNEQFF.

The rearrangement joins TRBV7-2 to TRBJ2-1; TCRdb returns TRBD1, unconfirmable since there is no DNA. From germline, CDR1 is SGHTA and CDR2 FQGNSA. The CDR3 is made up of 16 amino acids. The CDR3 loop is CASSLAWGTTYNEQFF.

The CDR3 here is CASSYWDTDNEQFF. The chain links TRBV6-5 to TRBJ2-1; TCRdb's D call of TRBD1 is untestable without DNA. CDR3 length: 14 residues. Germline CDR1 and CDR2: MNHEY and SVGAGI.

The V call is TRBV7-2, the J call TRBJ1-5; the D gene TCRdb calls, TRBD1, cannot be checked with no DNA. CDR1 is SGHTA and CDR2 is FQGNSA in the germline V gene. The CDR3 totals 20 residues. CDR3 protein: CASSLEGWTGEDSRNQPQHF.

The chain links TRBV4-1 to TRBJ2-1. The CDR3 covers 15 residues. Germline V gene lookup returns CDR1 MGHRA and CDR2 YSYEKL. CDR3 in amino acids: CASSRESVFSNEQFF.

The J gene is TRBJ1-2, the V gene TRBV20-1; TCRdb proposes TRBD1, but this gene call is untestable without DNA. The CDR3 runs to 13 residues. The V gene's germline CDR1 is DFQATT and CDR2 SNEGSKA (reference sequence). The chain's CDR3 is CSATDSINYGYTF.

CDR3 sequence: CASSLIQGKETFF. The chain has TRBV12-3 or TRBV12-4 and TRBJ1-1; TCRdb reports TRBD1, a call that lacks DNA to check it against. The CDR3 length is 13 residues.

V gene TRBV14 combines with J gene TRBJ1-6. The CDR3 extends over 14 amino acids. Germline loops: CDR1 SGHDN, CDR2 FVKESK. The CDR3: CASSLTDYNSPLHF.

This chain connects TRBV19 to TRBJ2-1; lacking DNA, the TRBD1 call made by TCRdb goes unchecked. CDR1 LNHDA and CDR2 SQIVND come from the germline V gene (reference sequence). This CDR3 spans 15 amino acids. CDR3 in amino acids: CASSMASKGINEQFF.

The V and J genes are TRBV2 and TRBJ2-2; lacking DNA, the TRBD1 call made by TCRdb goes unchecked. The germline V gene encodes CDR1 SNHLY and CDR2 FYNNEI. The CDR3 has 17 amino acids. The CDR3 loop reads CASSEGGRLTNTGELFF. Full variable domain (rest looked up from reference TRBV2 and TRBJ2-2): EPEVTQTPSHQVTQMGQEVILRCVPISNHLYFYWYRQILGQKVEFLVSFYNNEISEKSEIFDDQFSVERPDGSNFTLKIRSTKLEDSAMYFCASSEGGRLTNTGELFFGEGSRLTVL.

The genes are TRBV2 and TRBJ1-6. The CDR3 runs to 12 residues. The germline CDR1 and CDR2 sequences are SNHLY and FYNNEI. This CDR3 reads CASSEYGSPLHF.

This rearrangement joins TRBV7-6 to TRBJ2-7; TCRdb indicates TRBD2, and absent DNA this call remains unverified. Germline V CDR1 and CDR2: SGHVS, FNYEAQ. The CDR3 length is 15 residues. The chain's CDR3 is CASSLAIERGYEQYF.

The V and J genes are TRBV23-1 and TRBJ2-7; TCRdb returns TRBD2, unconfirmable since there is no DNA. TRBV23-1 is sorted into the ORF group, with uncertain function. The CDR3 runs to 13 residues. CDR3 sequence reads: CASRLVPPREQYF.

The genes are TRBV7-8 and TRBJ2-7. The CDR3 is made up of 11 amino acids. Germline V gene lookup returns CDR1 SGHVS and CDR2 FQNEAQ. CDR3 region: CASSTTYKQYF.

CDR3 amino acids: CASSLAPLRATYEQYF. This rearrangement joins TRBV7-9 to TRBJ2-7; TCRdb lists TRBD2, though no DNA is available to test this call. In germline, CDR1 is SEHNR, CDR2 FQNEAQ (reference sequence). The CDR3 loop spans 16 amino acids. Using reference TRBV7-9 and TRBJ2-7 for the parts outside the CDR3, the full variable domain is DTGVSQNPRHKITKRGQNVTFRCDPISEHNRLYWYRQTLGQGPEFLTYFQNEAQLEKSRLLSDRFSAERPKGSFSTLEIQRTEQGDSAMYLCASSLAPLRATYEQYFGPGTRLTVT.

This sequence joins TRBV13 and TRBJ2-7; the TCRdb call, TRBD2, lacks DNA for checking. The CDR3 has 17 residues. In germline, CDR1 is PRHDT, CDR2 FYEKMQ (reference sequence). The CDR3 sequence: CASSQGLAGGGSYEQYF.

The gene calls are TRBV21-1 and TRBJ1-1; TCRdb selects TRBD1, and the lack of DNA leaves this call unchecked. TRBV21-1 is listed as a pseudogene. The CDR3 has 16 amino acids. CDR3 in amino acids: CASSKAQGPMNTEAFF.

The CDR3 protein is CASSFSGSQETQYF. The chain combines TRBV28 with TRBJ2-5; TCRdb outputs TRBD2, but without DNA this stays unchecked. This CDR3 is built from 14 residues. Germline V gene lookup returns CDR1 MDHEN and CDR2 SYDVKM.

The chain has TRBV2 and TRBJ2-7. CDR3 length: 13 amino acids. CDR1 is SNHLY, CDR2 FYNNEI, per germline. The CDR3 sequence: CASCDRVGYEQYF.

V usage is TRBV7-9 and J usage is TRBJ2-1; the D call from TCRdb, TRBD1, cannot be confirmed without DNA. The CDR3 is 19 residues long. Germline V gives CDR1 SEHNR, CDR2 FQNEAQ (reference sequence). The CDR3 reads CASSLRFHRDREFGNEQFF.

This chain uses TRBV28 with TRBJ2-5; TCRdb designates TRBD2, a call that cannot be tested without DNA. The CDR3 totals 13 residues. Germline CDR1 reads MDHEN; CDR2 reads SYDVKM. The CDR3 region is CASRAQGGETQYF.